This record covers a single T cell receptor (beta chain). V lost 2 bases, J lost 6 bases, and 16 bases stayed unmatched. CDR1 LNHDA and CDR2 SQIVND come from the germline V gene (reference sequence). The CDR3 runs 17 residues. Here immunoSEQ multiplex PCR was the method, and the copy in TCRdb shows in-frame clones only, minus some. The table includes approximately 74,000 clones, approximately 89% detected once. This specimen belongs to a study of blood T cell repertoires in COVID-19. This receptor was identified in a woman in her sixties or seventies with active COVID-19. The sample comprised peripheral blood. The chain couples TRBV19 to TRBJ2-7, with 7 positions matching TRBD2. CDR3 sequence (DNA): TGTGCCAGTAGTATAAAGGGCCCATGGGAGGGCCTTTTCGAGCAGTACTTC. Its translation is CASSIKGPWEGLFEQYF. Supplemented by reference TRBV19 and TRBJ2-7, the full variable domain reads DGGITQSPKYLFRKEGQNVTLSCEQNLNHDAMYWYRQDPGQGLRLIYYSQIVNDFQKGDIAEGYSVSREKKESFPLTVTSAQKNPTAFYLCASSIKGPWEGLFEQYFGPGTRLTVT.